The clone carrying this T cell receptor (beta chain) was observed a few times. Germline V CDR1 and CDR2: SGHNT, YENEEA. With V trimmed by 6 bases and J by 6 bases, 5 bases remained unmatched. This CDR3 comprises 14 residues. The assay was immunoSEQ multiplex PCR, and TCRdb's table has in-frame clones only and misses some. The table shows about 1 million clones, with more than 60% occurring only once. Every donor, a Caucasian adult, lived in Nashville, Tennessee. The data belong to a study of shared clonotypes between healthy human individuals. The V call is TRBV11-3, the J call TRBJ2-2; 9 bases agree with TRBD1. The receptor's source is a man between 18 and 29 years old in good health. Sequences were obtained from memory CD4+ T cells sorted from blood. Subset defined: CD45RA-negative fraction. The DNA for the CDR3 is TGTGCCAGCAGTCGGGACAGGGAGGCCGGGGAGCTGTTTTTT. Its protein is CASSRDREAGELFF.